This T cell receptor beta chain derives from a study of a mutant IDH1 vaccine in newly diagnosed glioma. For the study at large: V12 occurred at week 35 and V13 at week 47.

The length of the CDR3 is 15 residues. The germline V gene has CDR1 SGHNT and CDR2 YYREEE (reference sequence). V lost 4 bases and J lost 3, with 16 bases in between. Data came from immunoSEQ multiplex PCR; TCRdb stores just in-frame clones and leaves some out. Of about 48,000 clones in the sample, 75% to 85% were seen once. Details on this clone: No antigen is known for it.

As for time point: week 35, safety follow-up. The vaccine gave 300 ug of a 20-mer mutant IDH1 peptide subcutaneously per dose. Eight vaccine doses were administered to patients at weeks 1, 3, 5, 7, 11, 15, 19 and 23. The sequence derives from a man aged 35 to 55 with glioma. The J gene is TRBJ1-2, the V gene TRBV5-4, with a weak D call TRBD1 (6 bases). Sequenced here: PBMCs, sampled from a glioma patient whose treatment included an IDH1 peptide vaccine. CDR3: CASSPQGGKDYGYTF. The CDR3 DNA sequence: TGTGCCAGCAGCCCCCAAGGGGGGAAGGACTATGGCTACACCTTC. The entire variable domain, with the rest obtained from reference TRBV5-4 and TRBJ1-2, is as follows: ETGVTQSPTHLIKTRGQQVTLRCSSQSGHNTVSWYQQALGQGPQFIFQYYREEENGRGNFPPRFSGLQFPNYSSELNVNALELDDSALYLCASSPQGGKDYGYTFGSGTRLTVV.